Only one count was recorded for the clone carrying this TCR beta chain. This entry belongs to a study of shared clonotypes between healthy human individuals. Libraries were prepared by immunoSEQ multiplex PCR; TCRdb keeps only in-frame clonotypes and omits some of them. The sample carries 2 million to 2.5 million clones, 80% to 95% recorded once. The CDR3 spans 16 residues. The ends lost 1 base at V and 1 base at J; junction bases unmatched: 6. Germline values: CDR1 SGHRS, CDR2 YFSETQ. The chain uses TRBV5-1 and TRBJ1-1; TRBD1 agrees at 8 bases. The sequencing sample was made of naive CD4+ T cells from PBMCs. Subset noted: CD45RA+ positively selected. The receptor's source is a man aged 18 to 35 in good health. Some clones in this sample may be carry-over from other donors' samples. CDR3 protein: CASSLLTGEENTEAFF. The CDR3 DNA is TGCGCCAGCAGCTTGCTGACAGGGGAAGAGAACACTGAAGCTTTCTTT.